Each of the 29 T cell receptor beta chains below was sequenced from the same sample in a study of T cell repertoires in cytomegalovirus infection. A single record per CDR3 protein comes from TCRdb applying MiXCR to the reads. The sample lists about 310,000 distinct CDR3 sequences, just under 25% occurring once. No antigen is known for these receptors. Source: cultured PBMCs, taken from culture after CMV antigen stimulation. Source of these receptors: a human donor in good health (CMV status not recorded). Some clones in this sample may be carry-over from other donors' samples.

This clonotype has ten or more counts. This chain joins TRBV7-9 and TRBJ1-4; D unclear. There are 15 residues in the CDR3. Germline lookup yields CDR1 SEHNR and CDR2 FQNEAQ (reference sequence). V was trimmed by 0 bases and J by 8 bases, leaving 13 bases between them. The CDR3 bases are TGTGCCAGCAGCTTAGCTGTTTCCCCGGGGGAAAAACTGTTTTTT. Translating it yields CASSLAVSPGEKLFF. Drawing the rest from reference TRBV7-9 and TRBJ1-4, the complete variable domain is DTGVSQNPRHKITKRGQNVTFRCDPISEHNRLYWYRQTLGQGPEFLTYFQNEAQLEKSRLLSDRFSAERPKGSFSTLEIQRTEQGDSAMYLCASSLAVSPGEKLFFGSGTQLSVL.

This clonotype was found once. CDR3 sequence: CASSNAGTVNTEAFF. The DNA of the CDR3 is TGTGCCAGCAGTAACGCCGGGACGGTGAACACTGAAGCTTTCTTT. The V gene is TRBV6-2 or TRBV6-3, the J gene TRBJ1-1, with TRBD1 as a possible D gene (5 bases). This CDR3 has 15 amino acids. V gave up 5 bases and J gave up 0 bases, with 13 bases separating them. Germline lookup yields CDR1 MNHEY and CDR2 SVGEGT.

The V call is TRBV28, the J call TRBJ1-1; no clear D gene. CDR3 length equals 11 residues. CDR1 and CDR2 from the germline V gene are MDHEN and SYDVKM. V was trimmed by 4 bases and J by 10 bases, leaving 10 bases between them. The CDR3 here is CASSYGRGAFF. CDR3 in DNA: TGTGCCAGCAGTTACGGTCGGGGAGCTTTCTTT.

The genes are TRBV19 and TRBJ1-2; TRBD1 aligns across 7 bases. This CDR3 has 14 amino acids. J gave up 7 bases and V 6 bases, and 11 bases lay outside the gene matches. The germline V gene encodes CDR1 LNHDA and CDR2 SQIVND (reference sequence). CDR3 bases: TGTGCCAGTAGACCACCCGACAGGGAAGTTGGCTACACCTTC. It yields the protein CASRPPDREVGYTF.

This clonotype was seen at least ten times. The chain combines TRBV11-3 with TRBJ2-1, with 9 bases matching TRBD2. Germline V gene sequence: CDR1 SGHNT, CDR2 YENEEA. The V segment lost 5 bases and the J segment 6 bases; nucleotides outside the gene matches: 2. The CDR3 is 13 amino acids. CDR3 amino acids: CASSGTSSNEQFF. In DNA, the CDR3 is TGTGCCAGCAGCGGGACTAGCAGCAATGAGCAGTTCTTC. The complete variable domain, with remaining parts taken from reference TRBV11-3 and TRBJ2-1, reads EAGVVQSPRYKIIEKKQPVAFWCNPISGHNTLYWYLQNLGQGPELLIRYENEEAVDDSQLPKDRFSAERLKGVDSTLKIQPAELGDSAVYLCASSGTSSNEQFFGPGTRLTVL.

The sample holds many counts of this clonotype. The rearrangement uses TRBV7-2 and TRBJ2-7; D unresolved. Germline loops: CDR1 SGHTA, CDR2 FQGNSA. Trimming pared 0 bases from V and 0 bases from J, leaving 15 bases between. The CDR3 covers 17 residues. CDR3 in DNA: TGTGCCAGCAGCTTAGCCTCCCAGCTTTGCACCTCCTACGAGCAGTACGTC. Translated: CASSLASQLCTSYEQYV.

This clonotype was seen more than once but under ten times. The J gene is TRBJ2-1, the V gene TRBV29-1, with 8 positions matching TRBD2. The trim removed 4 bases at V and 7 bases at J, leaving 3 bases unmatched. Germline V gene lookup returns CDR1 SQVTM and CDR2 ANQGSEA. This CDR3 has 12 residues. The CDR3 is CSVVLAVNEQFF. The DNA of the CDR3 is TGCAGCGTTGTACTAGCGGTTAATGAGCAGTTCTTC.

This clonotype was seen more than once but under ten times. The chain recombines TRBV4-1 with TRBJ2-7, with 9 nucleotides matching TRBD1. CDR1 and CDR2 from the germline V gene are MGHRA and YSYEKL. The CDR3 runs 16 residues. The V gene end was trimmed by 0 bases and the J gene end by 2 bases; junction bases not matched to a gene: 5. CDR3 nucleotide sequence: TGCGCCAGCAGCCAAGATACAGGGGGCTCTCCCTACGAGCAGTACTTC. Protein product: CASSQDTGGSPYEQYF.

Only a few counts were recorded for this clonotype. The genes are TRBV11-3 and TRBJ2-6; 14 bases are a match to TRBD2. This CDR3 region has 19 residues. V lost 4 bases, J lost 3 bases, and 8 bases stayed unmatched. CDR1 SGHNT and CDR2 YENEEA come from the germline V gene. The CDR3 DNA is TGTGCCAGCAGCTCTCGGACTAGCGGGGGGCGGGGTGGGGCCAACGTCCTGACTTTC. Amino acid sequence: CASSSRTSGGRGGANVLTF. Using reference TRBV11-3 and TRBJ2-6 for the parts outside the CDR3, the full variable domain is EAGVVQSPRYKIIEKKQPVAFWCNPISGHNTLYWYLQNLGQGPELLIRYENEEAVDDSQLPKDRFSAERLKGVDSTLKIQPAELGDSAVYLCASSSRTSGGRGGANVLTFGAGSRLTVL.

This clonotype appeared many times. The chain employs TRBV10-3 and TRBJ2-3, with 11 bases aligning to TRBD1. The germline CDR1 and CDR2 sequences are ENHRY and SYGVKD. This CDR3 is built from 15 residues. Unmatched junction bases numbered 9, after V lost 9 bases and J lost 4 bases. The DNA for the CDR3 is TGTGCCATAAAACCGGGACAGGGGGGATCAGATACGCAGTATTTT. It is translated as CAIKPGQGGSDTQYF.

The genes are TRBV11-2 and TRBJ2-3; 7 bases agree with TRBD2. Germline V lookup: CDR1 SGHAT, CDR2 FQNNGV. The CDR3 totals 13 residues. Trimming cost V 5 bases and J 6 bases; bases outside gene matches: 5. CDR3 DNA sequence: TGTGCCAGCAGCCTTTTGCGGGGGGATACGCAGTATTTT. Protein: CASSLLRGDTQYF.

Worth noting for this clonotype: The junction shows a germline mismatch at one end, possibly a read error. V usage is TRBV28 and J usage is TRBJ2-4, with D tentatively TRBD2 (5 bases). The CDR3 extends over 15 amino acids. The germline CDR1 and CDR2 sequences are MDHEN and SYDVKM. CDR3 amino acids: CASRGADLAKNSQYF. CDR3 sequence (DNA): TGTGCCAGCAGGGGAGCGGATCTAGCCAAAAACAGTCAGTACTTC. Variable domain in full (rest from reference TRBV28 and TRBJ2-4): DVKVTQSSRYLVKRTGEKVFLECVQDMDHENMFWYRQDPGLGLRLIYFSYDVKMKEKGDIPEGYSVSREKKERFSLILESASTNQTSMYLCASRGADLAKNSQYFGAGTRLSVL.

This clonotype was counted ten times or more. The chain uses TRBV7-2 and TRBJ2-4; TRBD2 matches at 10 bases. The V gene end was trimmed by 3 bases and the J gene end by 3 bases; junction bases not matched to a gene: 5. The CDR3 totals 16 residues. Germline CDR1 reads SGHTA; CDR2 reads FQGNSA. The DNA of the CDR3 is TGTGCCAGCAGCTTTACTAGCGGGGCGGGCAAAAACATTCAGTACTTC. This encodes CASSFTSGAGKNIQYF.

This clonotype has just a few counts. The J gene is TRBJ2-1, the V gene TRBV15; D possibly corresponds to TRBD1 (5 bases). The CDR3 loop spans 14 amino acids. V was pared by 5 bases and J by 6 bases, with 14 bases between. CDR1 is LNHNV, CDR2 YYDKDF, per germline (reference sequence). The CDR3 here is CATSPPGRVNEQFF. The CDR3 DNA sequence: TGTGCCACCAGCCCCCCAGGCAGGGTCAATGAGCAGTTCTTC.

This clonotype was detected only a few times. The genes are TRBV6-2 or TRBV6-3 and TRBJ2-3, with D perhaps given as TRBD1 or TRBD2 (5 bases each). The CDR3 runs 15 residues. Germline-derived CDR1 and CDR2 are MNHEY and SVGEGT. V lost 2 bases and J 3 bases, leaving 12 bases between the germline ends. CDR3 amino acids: CASSYPQGATDTQYF. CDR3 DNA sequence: TGTGCCAGCAGTTACCCCCAGGGAGCTACAGATACGCAGTATTTT.

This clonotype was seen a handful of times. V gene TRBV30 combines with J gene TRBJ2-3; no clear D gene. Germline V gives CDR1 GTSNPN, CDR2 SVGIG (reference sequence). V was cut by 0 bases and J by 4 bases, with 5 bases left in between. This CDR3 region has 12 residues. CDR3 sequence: CAWSVLADTQYF. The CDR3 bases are TGTGCCTGGAGTGTACTGGCAGATACGCAGTATTTT.

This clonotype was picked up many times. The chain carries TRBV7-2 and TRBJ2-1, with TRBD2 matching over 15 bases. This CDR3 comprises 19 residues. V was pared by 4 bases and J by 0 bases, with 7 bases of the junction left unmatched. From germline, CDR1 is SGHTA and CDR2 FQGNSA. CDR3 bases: TGTGCCAGCAGCTCCCGGGGACTAGCGGGAGGTAACTCCTACAATGAGCAGTTCTTC. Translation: CASSSRGLAGGNSYNEQFF.

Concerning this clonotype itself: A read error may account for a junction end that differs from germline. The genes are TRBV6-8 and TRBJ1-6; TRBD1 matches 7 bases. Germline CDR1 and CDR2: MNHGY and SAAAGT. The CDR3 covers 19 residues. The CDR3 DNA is TGTGCCAACAGTTACCCGTCGACAGGGCCGGCGACTAATAATTCACCCCTCCACTTT. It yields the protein CANSYPSTGPATNNSPLHF.

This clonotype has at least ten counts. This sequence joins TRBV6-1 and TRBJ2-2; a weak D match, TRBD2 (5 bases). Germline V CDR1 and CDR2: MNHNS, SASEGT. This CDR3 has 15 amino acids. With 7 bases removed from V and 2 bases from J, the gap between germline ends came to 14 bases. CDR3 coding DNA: TGTGCCAGCACCCGACTAAGCGTTAACACCGGGGAGCTGTTTTTT. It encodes CASTRLSVNTGELFF.

The chain's CDR3 is CASSQDPVSGGLSQPQHF. CDR3 nucleotides: TGCGCCAGCAGCCAAGATCCTGTATCGGGGGGCTTGAGTCAGCCCCAGCATTTT. V is TRBV4-3 and J is TRBJ1-5, with D possibly matching TRBD1 (6 bases). Trimming stripped 0 bases from V and 6 bases from J, with 21 bases between. The germline V gene encodes CDR1 LGHNA and CDR2 YSLEER. CDR3 length equals 18 residues.

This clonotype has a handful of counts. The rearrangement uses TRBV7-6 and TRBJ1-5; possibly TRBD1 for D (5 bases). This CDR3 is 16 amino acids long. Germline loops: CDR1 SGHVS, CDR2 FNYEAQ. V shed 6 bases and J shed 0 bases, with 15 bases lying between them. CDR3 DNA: TGTGCCAGCAGGAACACCAGGGCTTATAGCAATCAGCCCCAGCATTTT. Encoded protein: CASRNTRAYSNQPQHF.

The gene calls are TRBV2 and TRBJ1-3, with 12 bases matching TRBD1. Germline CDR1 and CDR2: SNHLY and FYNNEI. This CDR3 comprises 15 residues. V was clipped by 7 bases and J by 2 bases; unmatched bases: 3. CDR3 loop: CASTGQGATGNTIYF. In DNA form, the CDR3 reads TGTGCCAGCACGGGACAGGGGGCGACTGGAAACACCATATATTTT.

The CDR3 sequence: CSAGREVDSGFDEQFF. In nucleotides, the CDR3 is TGCAGTGCTGGCCGGGAGGTGGATAGCGGGTTCGATGAGCAGTTCTTC. V usage is TRBV20-1 and J usage is TRBJ2-1; TRBD2 matches at 7 bases. The CDR3 totals 16 residues. Unmatched junction bases numbered 18, after V lost 5 bases and J lost 8 bases. CDR1 is DFQATT, CDR2 SNEGSKA, per germline (reference sequence).

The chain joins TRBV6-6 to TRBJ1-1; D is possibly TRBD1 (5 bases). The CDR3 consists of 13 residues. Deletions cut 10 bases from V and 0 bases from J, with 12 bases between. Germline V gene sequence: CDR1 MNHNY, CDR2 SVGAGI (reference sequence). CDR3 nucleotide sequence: TGTGCCACTAAAGACAGCTTGAACACTGAAGCTTTCTTT. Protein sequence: CATKDSLNTEAFF.

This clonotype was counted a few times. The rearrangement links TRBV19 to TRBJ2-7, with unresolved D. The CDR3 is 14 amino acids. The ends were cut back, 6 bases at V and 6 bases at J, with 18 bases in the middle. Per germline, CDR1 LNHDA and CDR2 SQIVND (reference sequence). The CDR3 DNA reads TGTGCCAGTAGCGCATGGGCAGGAATGGGCGAGCAGTACGTC. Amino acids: CASSAWAGMGEQYV.

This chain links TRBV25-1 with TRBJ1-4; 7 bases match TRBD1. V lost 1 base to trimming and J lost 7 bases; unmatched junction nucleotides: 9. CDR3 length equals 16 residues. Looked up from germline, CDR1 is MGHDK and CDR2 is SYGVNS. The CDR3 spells CASSELGGGGFEKLFF. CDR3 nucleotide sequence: TGTGCCAGCAGTGAATTGGGAGGGGGCGGTTTTGAAAAACTGTTTTTT. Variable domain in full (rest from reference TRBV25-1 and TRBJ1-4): EADIYQTPRYLVIGTGKKITLECSQTMGHDKMYWYQQDPGMELHLIHYSYGVNSTEKGDLSSESTVSRIRTEHFPLTLESARPSHTSQYLCASSELGGGGFEKLFFGSGTQLSVL.

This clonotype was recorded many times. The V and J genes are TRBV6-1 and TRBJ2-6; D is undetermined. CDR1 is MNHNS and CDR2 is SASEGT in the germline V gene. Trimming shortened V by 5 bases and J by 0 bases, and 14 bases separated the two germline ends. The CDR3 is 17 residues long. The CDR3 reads CASSYQFRTSGANVLTF. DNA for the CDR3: TGTGCCAGCAGTTATCAATTTCGAACCTCTGGGGCCAACGTCCTGACTTTC.

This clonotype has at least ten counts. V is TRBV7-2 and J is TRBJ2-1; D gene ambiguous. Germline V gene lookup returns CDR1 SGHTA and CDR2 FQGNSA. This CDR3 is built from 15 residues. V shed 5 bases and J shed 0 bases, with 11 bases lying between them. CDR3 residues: CASSPTRSSYNEQFF. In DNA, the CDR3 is TGTGCCAGCAGCCCGACCCGGAGCTCCTACAATGAGCAGTTCTTC.

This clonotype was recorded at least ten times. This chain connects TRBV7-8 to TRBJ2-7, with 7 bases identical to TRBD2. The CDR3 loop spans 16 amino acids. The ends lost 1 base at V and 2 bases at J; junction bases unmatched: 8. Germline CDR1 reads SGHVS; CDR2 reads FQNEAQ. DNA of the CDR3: TGTGCCAGCAGCTTAGGGTGGCTAGCGGAACCCTACGAGCAGTACGTC. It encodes CASSLGWLAEPYEQYV.